The 29 T cell receptor beta chains in this list originate from one sample, sequenced in a study of blood T cell repertoires in COVID-19. Assay: immunoSEQ multiplex PCR; the TCRdb copy retains only in-frame clones and omits some. The sample lists about 63,000 clones; about 90% were seen once. The sequencing sample was made of peripheral blood. The receptor set was obtained from a human donor in a cohort sampled during active COVID-19.

This sequence joins TRBV12-3 or TRBV12-4 and TRBJ2-1; D might be TRBD1 (5 bases). The germline V and J ends were trimmed by 5 bases and 1 base, with 6 bases remaining between them. This CDR3 region has 13 residues. The CDR3 DNA sequence: TGTGCCAGCAGTCCAGGGTCCTACAATGAGCAGTTCTTC. Protein: CASSPGSYNEQFF.

The chain employs TRBV7-2 and TRBJ2-5; the D is unclear. V shed 5 bases and J shed 5 bases, with 15 bases lying between them. The CDR3 loop spans 14 amino acids. Germline V gene data show CDR1 as SGHTA and CDR2 as FQGNSA. CDR3 residues: CASSRMERAETQYF. In DNA form, the CDR3 reads TGTGCCAGCAGCCGGATGGAGAGAGCTGAGACCCAGTACTTC.

The rearrangement uses TRBV5-1 and TRBJ1-2; D unresolved. The CDR3 sequence is 12 residues long. Per the germline V gene, CDR1 is SGHRS and CDR2 is YFSETQ. With 3 bases removed from V and 1 base from J, the gap between germline ends came to 4 bases. CDR3 protein: CASSSGNYGYTF. CDR3 DNA sequence: TGCGCCAGCAGCTCGGGTAACTATGGCTACACCTTC.

The chain's CDR3 is CASSLVAGGPLETQYF. The CDR3 DNA reads TGTGCCAGCAGCTTAGTAGCGGGGGGGCCTTTGGAGACCCAGTACTTC. The genes are TRBV7-6 and TRBJ2-5; 11 nucleotides match TRBD2. The CDR3 has 16 residues. J lost 5 bases, V lost 1 base, and 6 bases had no gene match. The germline CDR1 and CDR2 sequences are SGHVS and FNYEAQ.

The genes are TRBV7-2 and TRBJ2-3; the match to TRBD2 covers 10 bases. Unmatched junction bases numbered 0, after V lost 0 bases and J lost 0 bases. The CDR3 is 16 amino acids. Germline V CDR1 and CDR2: SGHTA, FQGNSA. CDR3 region: CASSLALAGSTDTQYF. CDR3 nucleotide sequence: TGTGCCAGCAGCTTAGCACTAGCGGGAAGCACAGATACGCAGTATTTT.

The chain couples TRBV29-1 to TRBJ2-1, with 8 positions matching TRBD2. CDR3 length equals 15 residues. Unmatched junction bases numbered 8, after V lost 7 bases and J lost 0 bases. Germline V CDR1 and CDR2: SQVTM, ANQGSEA. As DNA, the CDR3 is TGCAGCGCCCTAGCGGGTTGGAGCTCCTACAATGAGCAGTTCTTC. It encodes CSALAGWSSYNEQFF.

This rearrangement joins TRBV7-9 to TRBJ1-6, with TRBD1 matching over 9 bases. This CDR3 comprises 15 residues. Per the germline V gene, CDR1 is SEHNR and CDR2 is FQNEAQ (reference sequence). V trimming: 0 bases; J trimming: 10 bases; junction bases outside the gene matches: 4. The CDR3 sequence: CASSLATGGDSPLHF. CDR3 bases: TGTGCCAGCAGCTTAGCGACAGGGGGAGACTCACCCCTCCACTTT.

V is TRBV10-1 and J is TRBJ2-1; 13 bases match TRBD2. Germline loops: CDR1 WNHNN, CDR2 SYGVQD (reference sequence). The CDR3 length is 21 residues. Trimming cost V 4 bases and J 2 bases; bases outside gene matches: 17. The CDR3 nucleotides read TGCGCCAGCAGTGGTAACGGACTAGCGGGAGTCAGGGGTCGCCCCTACAATGAGCAGTTCTTC. It translates to CASSGNGLAGVRGRPYNEQFF.

The rearrangement links TRBV5-5 to TRBJ1-2; TRBD1 matches 7 bases. Trimming removed 5 bases from V and 8 bases from J; junction bases left unmatched: 12. The germline gives CDR1 SGHKS, CDR2 YYEKEE (reference sequence). The CDR3 spans 14 residues. As DNA, the CDR3 is TGTGCCAGCAGGGGGGGACAGAACGGTGTCGGCTACACCTTC. As protein: CASRGGQNGVGYTF.

A single count supports this clone. The J gene is TRBJ1-1, the V gene TRBV5-1; D gene uncertain. This CDR3 spans 12 amino acids. Trimming removed 4 bases from V and 8 bases from J, with 12 bases in between. Germline V gene lookup returns CDR1 SGHRS and CDR2 YFSETQ. The CDR3 reads CASSTMGAEAFF. CDR3 DNA sequence: TGCGCCAGCAGCACCATGGGAGCCGAAGCTTTCTTT.

This rearrangement joins TRBV18 to TRBJ1-2; 8 bases are a match to TRBD1. J lost 7 bases, V lost 3 bases, and 7 bases had no gene match. The V gene's germline CDR1 is KGHSH and CDR2 LQKENI. CDR3 length: 14 amino acids. CDR3 DNA sequence: TGTGCCAGCTCACCTGCCGGACAGGGTCCTGGCTACACCTTC. Translating it yields CASSPAGQGPGYTF.

The V and J genes are TRBV28 and TRBJ2-7, with 10 bases aligning to TRBD1. Germline V gene data show CDR1 as MDHEN and CDR2 as SYDVKM. This CDR3 contains 15 residues. V dropped 5 bases and J dropped 2; count of bases not matched to a gene: 6. CDR3 DNA: TGTGCCAGCAGTGGGGGCGGACAGGGGGCCTACGAGCAGTACTTC. Its protein product is CASSGGGQGAYEQYF.

V usage is TRBV3-1 (or the pseudogene TRBV3-2) and J usage is TRBJ2-5; D may be TRBD2 (7 bases). CDR3 length: 14 amino acids. Germline V CDR1 and CDR2: LGHDT, YNNKEL (reference sequence). V was shortened by 2 bases and J by 6 bases, with 13 bases between the two germline ends. CDR3 DNA sequence: TGTGCCAGCAGCCAAAGGGGGGGTGGAAAGACCCAGTACTTC. This gives the protein CASSQRGGGKTQYF.

This clone was seen just once. This chain links TRBV5-5 with TRBJ2-1, with 9 bases identical to TRBD1. V lost 4 bases, J lost 4 bases, and 6 bases stayed unmatched. CDR1 SGHKS and CDR2 YYEKEE come from the germline V gene (reference sequence). The CDR3 sequence is 15 residues long. The CDR3 nucleotides are TGTGCCAGCAGCCCGAGGGACAGGGTATACAATGAGCAGTTCTTC. Translated: CASSPRDRVYNEQFF. The complete variable domain, with remaining parts taken from reference TRBV5-5 and TRBJ2-1, reads DAGVTQSPTHLIKTRGQQVTLRCSPISGHKSVSWYQQVLGQGPQFIFQYYEKEERGRGNFPDRFSARQFPNYSSELNVNALLLGDSALYLCASSPRDRVYNEQFFGPGTRLTVL.

The V gene is TRBV9, the J gene TRBJ2-2, with D possibly matching TRBD1 (5 bases). The CDR3 has 15 residues. Trimming stripped 4 bases from V and 3 bases from J, with 13 bases between. Germline CDR1 is SGDLS and CDR2 is YYNGEE. The CDR3 sequence: CASSPTRVDTGELFF. CDR3 in DNA: TGTGCCAGCAGCCCGACCAGGGTAGACACCGGGGAGCTGTTTTTT.

The rearrangement joins TRBV6-6 to TRBJ2-7; 10 bases fit TRBD2. The V gene's germline CDR1 is MNHNY and CDR2 SVGAGI (reference sequence). Unmatched junction bases numbered 2, after V lost 1 base and J lost 2 bases. The CDR3 has 15 amino acids. CDR3 bases: TGTGCCAGCAGTTACTTTACTAGCGGGGCCTACGAGCAGTACTTC. Protein sequence: CASSYFTSGAYEQYF.

CDR3 in amino acids: CASSVGDPGQGAEKLFF. In nucleotides, the CDR3 is TGTGCCAGCAGCGTAGGAGATCCGGGACAGGGTGCTGAAAAACTGTTTTTT. The chain carries TRBV9 and TRBJ1-4; 9 nucleotides align to TRBD1. With V trimmed by 0 bases and J by 7 bases, 10 bases remained unmatched. CDR1 is SGDLS, CDR2 YYNGEE, per germline. This CDR3 is 17 amino acids long.

The gene calls are TRBV24-1 and TRBJ2-4; TRBD2 is a possible D gene (7 bases). This CDR3 contains 16 residues. Trimming left V 2 bases short and J 7 bases short, with 17 bases between. Germline V gives CDR1 KGHDR, CDR2 SFDVKD. The CDR3 loop is CATSDSSAGARNIQYF. The CDR3 region has the DNA TGTGCCACCAGTGATTCCTCGGCGGGGGCGAGGAACATTCAGTACTTC.

This clone has just a few counts. V and J are TRBV6-5 and TRBJ2-5; 7 bases map to TRBD2. This CDR3 is built from 15 residues. The V gene end was trimmed by 7 bases and the J gene end by 5 bases; junction bases not matched to a gene: 13. Germline CDR1 reads MNHEY; CDR2 reads SVGAGI. The CDR3 region has the DNA TGTGCCAGCACCCAGGGCCGGGAGGCCCGGGAGACCCAGTACTTC. This codes for CASTQGREARETQYF.

Only one count was recorded for this clone. The genes are TRBV24-1 and TRBJ2-5; 7 bases are shared with TRBD1. The CDR3 runs 16 residues. Per germline, CDR1 KGHDR and CDR2 SFDVKD. The J segment lost 2 bases and the V segment lost 4 bases, leaving 9 bases of the junction unmatched. The chain's CDR3 is CATSDHAGGEQETQYF. The CDR3 region has the DNA TGTGCCACCAGTGACCACGCAGGGGGTGAGCAAGAGACCCAGTACTTC.

The chain links TRBV5-1 to TRBJ2-7; D might be TRBD2 (5 bases). The germline gives CDR1 SGHRS, CDR2 YFSETQ. The length of the CDR3 is 14 residues. V lost 0 bases and J lost 6, with 13 bases in between. CDR3 nucleotide sequence: TGCGCCAGCAGCTTGGAAGCAGAACGGGGCGAGCAGTACTTC. Translated, it gives CASSLEAERGEQYF.

The V call is TRBV24-1, the J call TRBJ2-1; 11 nucleotides agree with TRBD1. This CDR3 has 20 amino acids. CDR1 and CDR2 from the germline V gene are KGHDR and SFDVKD. V lost 4 bases and J lost 0; bases outside the gene matches: 13. In DNA form, the CDR3 reads TGTGCCACCAGTGAAGGGGACAGGGGGTCACTTTTCAGCTCCTACAATGAGCAGTTCTTC. Translated, it gives CATSEGDRGSLFSSYNEQFF.

The chain combines TRBV2 with TRBJ2-3, with D unclear. Looked up from germline, CDR1 is SNHLY and CDR2 is FYNNEI. The CDR3 loop spans 16 amino acids. Trimming cost V 0 bases and J 0 bases, with 10 bases left between them. The CDR3 coding sequence is TGTGCCAGCAGTGAAGCTCGAGTTTTGAGCACAGATACGCAGTATTTT. This sequence encodes CASSEARVLSTDTQYF.

The rearrangement uses TRBV7-2 and TRBJ2-5, with D unresolved. CDR1 and CDR2 (germline): SGHTA, FQGNSA. This CDR3 contains 15 residues. V was pared by 0 bases and J by 5 bases, with 13 bases between. CDR3 loop: CASSLARIPRETQYF. The DNA of the CDR3 is TGTGCCAGCAGCTTAGCCAGGATCCCTCGGGAGACCCAGTACTTC.

The V gene is TRBV5-6, the J gene TRBJ1-6; D possibly corresponds to TRBD1 (6 bases). In germline, CDR1 is SGHDT, CDR2 YYEEEE. Between the trimmed V and J ends, which lost 1 base and 7 bases, there was a span of 12 bases. The CDR3 contains 15 residues. This chain's CDR3 is CASSLQGIRNSPLHF. The CDR3 DNA is TGTGCCAGCAGCTTGCAGGGGATCCGGAATTCACCCCTCCACTTT.

V is TRBV6-2 or TRBV6-3 and J is TRBJ2-7; 10 bases fit TRBD1. The CDR3 has 16 residues. Germline-derived CDR1 and CDR2 are MNHEY and SVGEGT. V gave up 5 bases and J gave up 3 bases; unmatched junction bases: 10. The CDR3 spells CASSNPDRGGVYEQYF. The CDR3 DNA reads as TGTGCCAGCAGTAACCCGGACAGGGGGGGCGTCTACGAGCAGTACTTC.

This sequence joins TRBV7-2 and TRBJ2-3; 13 bases agree with TRBD2. Germline trimming cut 0 bases from V and 1 base from J; bases unmatched to any gene: 1. This CDR3 is 17 amino acids long. CDR1 SGHTA and CDR2 FQGNSA come from the germline V gene. CDR3 region: CASSLAGTSGGTDTQYF. The CDR3 coding sequence is TGTGCCAGCAGCTTAGCTGGGACTAGCGGGGGCACAGATACGCAGTATTTT.

The chain carries TRBV5-6 and TRBJ1-6; a possible D gene is TRBD1 (6 bases). The length of the CDR3 is 14 residues. Germline V CDR1 and CDR2: SGHDT, YYEEEE. Trimming took 4 bases from V and 6 from J, leaving 11 bases between them. CDR3 nucleotide sequence: TGTGCCAGCAGCCGTGGACAGACTAATTCACCCCTCCACTTT. Protein sequence: CASSRGQTNSPLHF.

V usage is TRBV19 and J usage is TRBJ2-3; TRBD2 aligns across 9 bases. Germline trimming cut 6 bases from V and 10 bases from J; bases unmatched to any gene: 14. Germline lookup yields CDR1 LNHDA and CDR2 SQIVND (reference sequence). The CDR3 totals 15 residues. CDR3 protein: CASRALAGGPEAQYF. CDR3 in DNA: TGTGCCAGTAGGGCGCTGGCGGGAGGGCCTGAGGCGCAGTATTTT.